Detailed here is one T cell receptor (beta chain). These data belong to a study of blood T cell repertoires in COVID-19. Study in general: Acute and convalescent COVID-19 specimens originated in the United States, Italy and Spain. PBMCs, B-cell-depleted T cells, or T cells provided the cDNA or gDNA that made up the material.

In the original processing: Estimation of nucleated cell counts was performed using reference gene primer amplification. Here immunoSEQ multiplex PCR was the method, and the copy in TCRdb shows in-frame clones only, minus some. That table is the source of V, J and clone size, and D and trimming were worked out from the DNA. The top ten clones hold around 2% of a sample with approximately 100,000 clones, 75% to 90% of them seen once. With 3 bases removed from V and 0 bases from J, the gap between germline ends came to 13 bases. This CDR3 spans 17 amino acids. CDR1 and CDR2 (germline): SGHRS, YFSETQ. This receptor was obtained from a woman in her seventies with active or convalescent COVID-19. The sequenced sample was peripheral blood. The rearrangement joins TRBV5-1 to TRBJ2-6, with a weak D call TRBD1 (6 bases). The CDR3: CASSSPTGPSGANVLTF. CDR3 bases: TGCGCCAGCAGCTCCCCGACAGGCCCCTCTGGGGCCAACGTCCTGACTTTC.